This T cell receptor (beta chain) was recorded in a study of human T cells and chemical hapten exposure. The time point here: patch test 1, 2 weeks after DPC sensitization. Treatment reported: therapeutic diphenylcyclopropenone sensitization with weekly scalp DPC. Findings and caveats of the study: Expanded TCRs clustered into significantly more large CDR3 similarity groups than controls, the analysis revealed.

Unique molecular identifiers were attached to individual cDNA molecules within the library. TCRdb called the RACE reads again in MiXCR, with one record for every CDR3 protein. This repertoire shows approximately 400,000 distinct CDR3 sequences, around 4.8% found once; its top ten account for around 2.3%. This CDR3 is built from 16 residues. Germline lookup yields CDR1 DFQATT and CDR2 SNEGSKA (reference sequence). V gave up 3 bases and J gave up 5 bases; unmatched junction bases: 14. This clonotype was recorded at least ten times. Its target is unknown. The sample here was whole blood, taken in connection with sensitization to the hapten diphenylcyclopropenone (DPC). The chain couples TRBV20-1 to TRBJ2-7, with 9 bases matching TRBD1. The clonotype comes from a woman aged 45-65 years with alopecia areata. Some clones in this sample may be carry-over from other donors' samples. This CDR3 is CSARGKRGDRDHEQYF. CDR3 DNA: TGCAGTGCTAGGGGCAAAAGGGGGGACAGGGACCACGAGCAGTACTTC.